This TCR beta chain was sequenced during a study of blood T cell repertoires in COVID-19. Study-level background: T cells, B-cell-depleted T cells, or PBMCs provided the cDNA or gDNA that served as material.

Clones were sequenced by immunoSEQ multiplex PCR, and TCRdb holds only the in-frame ones, with some missing. The sample lists over 30,000 clones, 88% seen once, with almost 5% in the top ten. V shed 0 bases, J shed 3 bases, and the junction held 2 bases outside the gene matches. Germline V gives CDR1 SGHDT, CDR2 YYEEEE. The CDR3 is made up of 14 amino acids. The J gene is TRBJ2-7, the V gene TRBV5-6, with 8 bases matching TRBD1. Sequencing input: peripheral blood. This TCR was recovered from a woman between 65 and 79 years old with active COVID-19. The CDR3 region is CASSLVTGGYEQYF. CDR3 nucleotide sequence: TGTGCCAGCAGCTTGGTCACAGGGGGCTACGAGCAGTACTTC.